The clone carrying this T cell receptor beta chain has a handful of counts. No antigen is known for it. A J-beta primer mix and a sample-barcoded 5' primer were used in a second PCR of roughly 6 to 11 cycles. TCRdb analysed the 5' RACE reads with MiXCR anew, one entry per CDR3 protein. The profile shows approximately 580,000 distinct CDR3 sequences, 20% to 30% of them singletons. The sample comes from a study of blood T cells in healthy people across ages. At the level of the study: The template switching approach captured approximately one barcoded beta molecule for every two T cells. Study-wide points: Expanded clonotype changes were possibly confounded by unknown donor CMV status.

Germline lookup yields CDR1 MDHEN and CDR2 SYDVKM. Trimming cost V 10 bases and J 1 base; bases outside gene matches: 7. This CDR3 region has 14 residues. These data are also associated with another study on T cells of mothers and their children. According to that study: cDNA synthesis used all extracted RNA, about 1.6 ug per 15 ul.

This sequence originates from a boy aged 5-17 years in good health. Sequenced material: blood. J is TRBJ2-7 and V is TRBV28, with TRBD1 matching over 10 bases. The CDR3 DNA follows: TGTGCCACCAGACAGGGACAGGGGTCCTACGAGCAGTACTTC. Translation gives CATRQGQGSYEQYF.